The source of this T cell receptor beta chain is a study of T cell repertoires in cytomegalovirus infection. General study points: Cumulative public TCR beta family frequency identified carriers of CMV plus the relevant HLA.

Trimming removed 5 bases from V and 9 bases from J; junction bases left unmatched: 7. The CDR3 contains 13 residues. Germline CDR1 is SGHTA and CDR2 is FQGNSA. This clonotype was counted at least ten times. Antigen: not known. TCRdb itself ran the reads through MiXCR, one entry per CDR3 protein. The data contain roughly 500,000 distinct CDR3 sequences, around 11% of them seen just once; the ten biggest clones take up roughly 10%. The specimen sequenced was PBMCs. The chain has TRBV7-2 and TRBJ1-2, with TRBD1 identical over 9 bases. The receptor comes from a human donor in good health (CMV status not recorded). Some clones in this sample may be carry-over from other donors' samples. The CDR3 coding sequence is TGTGCCAGCAGCCCCACAGGGGGCGCGAGCTACACCTTC. As protein: CASSPTGGASYTF. Combining the CDR3 with reference TRBV7-2 and TRBJ1-2 gives the whole variable domain GAGVSQSPSNKVTEKGKDVELRCDPISGHTALYWYRQSLGQGLEFLIYFQGNSAPDKSGLPSDRFSAERTGGSVSTLTIQRTQQEDSAVYLCASSPTGGASYTFGSGTRLTVV.